The 27 T cell receptor beta chains below all came from one sample that was sequenced in a study of Graves' ophthalmopathy and Graves' hyperthyroidism (dated by TCRdb to the late 2010s). TCRdb shows the sequencer as Illumina HiSeq 2000. For repertoire sequencing, the TCR beta CDR3 regions were amplified from RNA transcripts. A first-round RT-PCR used HTBI primers with the Qiagen OneStep RT-PCR kit, followed by a second-round multiplex PCR, size selection and purification. TCRdb reprocessed the public reads (quality trimming at Q25 with fastp, clone calling with MiXCR) and kept in-frame beta chains. Rows are combined by CDR3 protein, so each entry shows the most common genes and DNA. This sample lists a few hundred thousand distinct CDR3 sequences; about two fifths were detected once. In total, the top ten clones hold over 3.5% of the sample. The sequenced sample was peripheral blood or thyroid tissue (not recorded which). The receptors shown here come from an adult man with Graves' hyperthyroidism.

This clonotype came up many times. The chain has TRBV14 and TRBJ1-2, with unresolved D. V lost 3 bases and J lost 2, with 4 bases in between. The CDR3 covers 12 residues. The germline V gene encodes CDR1 SGHDN and CDR2 FVKESK. The CDR3, as DNA: TGTGCCAGCAGCCAGCAAAACTATGGCTACACCTTC. Translated, it gives CASSQQNYGYTF.

In this sample, this clonotype turned up many times. The chain uses TRBV20-1 and TRBJ1-1, with TRBD1 identical over 7 bases. Looked up from germline, CDR1 is DFQATT and CDR2 is SNEGSKA (reference sequence). The CDR3 sequence is 12 residues long. Trimming took 6 bases from V and 8 from J; bases not matched to a gene: 9. CDR3 DNA sequence: TGCAGTGCCACGACAGGGCCATCAGAAGCTTTCTTT. Its protein product is CSATTGPSEAFF.

Points on this clonotype: The junction differs from germline at one of its ends, possibly a read error. This chain uses TRBV25-1 with TRBJ2-2, with 8 bases aligning to TRBD1. CDR1 is MGHDK, CDR2 SYGVNS, per germline. This CDR3 is built from 15 residues. The CDR3 is CASGRPGGLAGELFF. The CDR3 DNA sequence: TGTGCCAGCGGTAGGCCAGGGGGCTTGGCCGGGGAGCTGTTCTTT. The full variable domain, completed using reference TRBV25-1 and TRBJ2-2, is EADIYQTPRYLVIGTGKKITLECSQTMGHDKMYWYQQDPGMELHLIHYSYGVNSTEKGDLSSESTVSRIRTEHFPLTLESARPSHTSQYLCASGRPGGLAGELFFGEGSRLTVL.

This clonotype has ten or more counts. The chain carries TRBV5-1 and TRBJ2-7; 8 nucleotides line up with TRBD1. V dropped 0 bases and J dropped 2; count of bases not matched to a gene: 4. Germline CDR1 SGHRS, CDR2 YFSETQ. CDR3 length: 15 residues. CDR3 nucleotide sequence: TGCGCCAGCAGCTTGGCCACAGGGGGGACCTACGAGCAGTACTTC. Translation gives CASSLATGGTYEQYF.

Concerning this clonotype: A much larger clone is a single base away; this may be a read error. The CDR3 coding sequence is TGCGCCAGCAGCAGGTCCGGACGGGAGGAGCGGTACTTC. Protein: CASSRSGREERYF. This chain joins TRBV5-1 and TRBJ2-7, with 7 bases that match TRBD2. Germline loops: CDR1 SGHRS, CDR2 YFSETQ. This CDR3 is built from 13 residues.

On this clonotype: The junction shows a germline mismatch at one end, possibly a read error. This chain connects TRBV29-1 to TRBJ1-2; 7 positions match TRBD1. Looked up from germline, CDR1 is SQVTM and CDR2 is ANQGSEA. This CDR3 is built from 12 residues. CDR3 coding DNA: TGCAGCGTAGAAGGGGGCCTCTATGGCTACACCTTC. It codes for CSVEGGLYGYTF.

This clonotype was seen only once. V usage is TRBV10-3 and J usage is TRBJ1-5, with D unclear. The CDR3 sequence is 14 residues long. The V gene's germline CDR1 is ENHRY and CDR2 SYGVKD. The V gene lost 3 bases and the J gene lost 6 bases, with 12 bases spanning the gap. CDR3 coding DNA: TGTGCCATCAGTGAAGGAGAGAATATTCAGCCCCAGCATTTT. Translation gives CAISEGENIQPQHF.

A few counts support this clonotype. This chain joins TRBV7-9 and TRBJ2-7; the D is unclear. The CDR3 length is 14 residues. Germline V gene sequence: CDR1 SEHNR, CDR2 FQNEAQ (reference sequence). Trimming shortened V by 3 bases and J by 3 bases, and 12 bases separated the two germline ends. The CDR3 DNA sequence: TGTGCCAGCAGCTTTCAGCAGAAGGACTACGAGCAGTACTTC. Translation: CASSFQQKDYEQYF.

This clonotype was counted ten times or more. The chain recombines TRBV7-2 with TRBJ1-4; 7 positions match TRBD1. CDR1 SGHTA and CDR2 FQGNSA come from the germline V gene. CDR3 size: 20 residues. With 1 base clipped from V and 0 bases from J, the junction kept 14 bases outside the gene matches. CDR3 coding DNA: TGTGCCAGCAGCTTAGTTGGTTGGGACAGACGAAACTCAACTAATGAAAAACTGTTTTTT. Residues: CASSLVGWDRRNSTNEKLFF.

This clonotype was seen many times. V gene TRBV19 combines with J gene TRBJ1-2; TRBD1 matches 8 bases. Germline CDR1 is LNHDA and CDR2 is SQIVND (reference sequence). V shed 1 base, J shed 4 bases, and the junction held 11 bases outside the gene matches. The CDR3 has 17 amino acids. The CDR3 here is CASSIVFRQGASYGYTF. Here the CDR3 DNA reads TGTGCCAGTAGTATAGTTTTTCGGCAGGGGGCGTCCTATGGCTACACCTTC.

This clonotype was recorded at least ten times. The chain couples TRBV19 to TRBJ1-6; D may be TRBD1 (6 bases). This CDR3 has 15 residues. The V end lost 4 bases, the J end lost 10 bases, and 17 bases lay between the germline ends. Germline CDR1 LNHDA, CDR2 SQIVND (reference sequence). The CDR3 DNA sequence: TGTGCCAGTAGTACCCGACGGGGGCGGGAGTCACCCCTCCACTTT. Translated: CASSTRRGRESPLHF.

The J gene is TRBJ2-3, the V gene TRBV15; D remains ambiguous. Germline CDR1 and CDR2: LNHNV and YYDKDF (reference sequence). The ends were cut back, 1 base at V and 6 bases at J, with 20 bases in the middle. The CDR3 has 17 amino acids. The CDR3 coding sequence is TGTGCCACCAGCAGAGTGTCGTGGTATATTCTTAGCGATACGCAGTATTTT. Translated, it gives CATSRVSWYILSDTQYF.

The rearrangement uses TRBV20-1 and TRBJ2-7; 8 bases agree with TRBD2. Looked up from germline, CDR1 is DFQATT and CDR2 is SNEGSKA (reference sequence). CDR3 length: 14 amino acids. The V gene end was trimmed by 0 bases and the J gene end by 4 bases; junction bases not matched to a gene: 5. The CDR3 DNA sequence: TGCAGTGCTAGAGAACGGGCGGGAGGTTACGAGCAGTACTTC. Protein sequence: CSARERAGGYEQYF.

Worth noting for this clonotype: A much bigger clone sits one base away, suggesting this may be a read error. V is TRBV5-1 and J is TRBJ1-1, with TRBD1 matching 9 bases. Germline values: CDR1 SGHRS, CDR2 YFSETQ. This CDR3 is 14 amino acids long. This CDR3 reads CASRPGQGYTEAFF. Here the CDR3 DNA reads TGTGCCAGCAGACCCGGACAGGGGTACACTGAAGCTTTCTTT.

The table lists this clonotype with a few counts. The rearrangement links TRBV19 to TRBJ1-3; no firm D call. CDR1 is LNHDA, CDR2 SQIVND, per germline (reference sequence). The CDR3 extends over 14 amino acids. With 5 bases removed from V and 4 bases from J, the gap between germline ends came to 12 bases. CDR3 sequence: CASSGEARGNTIYF. DNA of the CDR3: TGTGCCAGTAGTGGGGAAGCCAGGGGAAACACCATATATTTT.

The V call is TRBV19, the J call TRBJ2-3; TRBD2 agrees at 8 bases. This CDR3 contains 13 residues. Per germline, CDR1 LNHDA and CDR2 SQIVND (reference sequence). Trimming removed 7 bases from V and 6 bases from J; junction bases left unmatched: 6. CDR3 amino acids: CASNNGGADTQYF. The CDR3 DNA follows: TGTGCCAGTAACAACGGGGGGGCGGATACGCAGTATTTT.

The chain has TRBV2 and TRBJ2-5, with D perhaps being TRBD1 or TRBD2 (7 bases each). CDR3 length: 14 amino acids. Trimming pared 8 bases from V and 6 bases from J, leaving 19 bases between. The germline CDR1 and CDR2 sequences are SNHLY and FYNNEI. The CDR3 protein is CASEPTGEGKTQYF. The CDR3, as DNA: TGTGCCAGCGAGCCAACAGGGGAGGGGAAGACCCAGTACTTC.

This clonotype has more than one count but fewer than ten. V and J are TRBV30 and TRBJ1-2; D is unresolved. Trimming took off 4 bases at V and 7 bases at J, with 13 bases between the two ends. The CDR3 consists of 12 residues. CDR1 and CDR2 (germline): GTSNPN, SVGIG (reference sequence). The CDR3 region has the DNA TGTGCCTGGACCCCAGGATCCCCTGGCTACACCTTC. Translation: CAWTPGSPGYTF.

As concerns this clonotype: Compared with germline, one end of the junction differs, possibly owing to a read error. The chain uses TRBV15 and TRBJ2-7; a possible D gene is TRBD1 (7 bases). The tail of the sequence fits TRBJ2-1 better, so the J call may be wrong. This CDR3 is built from 13 residues. CDR1 and CDR2 (germline): LNHNV, YYDKDF (reference sequence). CDR3 sequence: CATGRGAYNEQFF. The CDR3, as DNA: TGTGCCACCGGCAGGGGGGCCTACAATGAGCAGTTCTTC.

This clonotype came up a few times. In DNA form, the CDR3 reads TGTGCCAGCAGTTCACAGCGCGCGAACACCGGGGAGCTGTTTTTT. Translating it yields CASSSQRANTGELFF. This chain connects TRBV28 to TRBJ2-2; D is ambiguous. Germline V lookup: CDR1 MDHEN, CDR2 SYDVKM. This CDR3 contains 15 residues. V shed 4 bases and J shed 0 bases, with 9 bases lying between them.

This clonotype appeared many times. The chain has TRBV6-5 and TRBJ1-2, with D perhaps matching TRBD1 (5 bases). Looked up from germline, CDR1 is MNHEY and CDR2 is SVGAGI. The CDR3 covers 14 residues. V lost 5 bases and J 4 bases, leaving 14 bases between the germline ends. CDR3 in amino acids: CASSETGTFYGYTF. In nucleotides, the CDR3 is TGTGCCAGCAGTGAGACCGGGACGTTCTATGGCTACACCTTC.

V usage is TRBV29-1 and J usage is TRBJ2-7; possible D gene TRBD2, 5 bases. The CDR3 is 13 amino acids. V lost 2 bases and J 3 bases, leaving 11 bases between the germline ends. Germline CDR1 is SQVTM and CDR2 is ANQGSEA. CDR3 sequence: CSVERRSGYEQYF. The CDR3 bases are TGCAGCGTTGAAAGGAGGTCAGGCTACGAGCAGTACTTC.

V and J are TRBV6-5 and TRBJ1-5; TRBD1 agrees at 9 bases. CDR3 length: 15 residues. Per germline, CDR1 MNHEY and CDR2 SVGAGI. V was pared by 6 bases and J by 4 bases, with 7 bases of the junction left unmatched. CDR3 protein: CASRPGTGRNQPQHF. CDR3 nucleotide sequence: TGTGCCAGCAGGCCCGGGACAGGGAGGAATCAGCCCCAGCATTTT.

The J gene is TRBJ2-5, the V gene TRBV12-3 or TRBV12-4, with TRBD1 identical over 8 bases. The J segment lost 5 bases and the V segment lost 5 bases, leaving 7 bases of the junction unmatched. This CDR3 has 14 amino acids. DNA of the CDR3: TGTGCCAGCAGTGGGAACAGGGGGTTGGAGACCCAGTACTTC. The encoded protein is CASSGNRGLETQYF.

This clonotype showed up just a few times. V gene TRBV6-5 combines with J gene TRBJ1-6, with D hard to call. Germline V gene lookup returns CDR1 MNHEY and CDR2 SVGAGI. Trimming stripped 0 bases from V and 0 bases from J, with 9 bases between. This CDR3 is 17 amino acids long. The CDR3 loop reads CASSYSGASSYNSPLHF. CDR3 nucleotides: TGTGCCAGCAGTTACTCGGGCGCGAGCTCCTATAATTCACCCCTCCACTTT.

In its sample, this clonotype was seen many times. The V and J genes are TRBV19 and TRBJ1-5, with D possibly TRBD1 on 5 matching bases. The CDR3 has 14 residues. Looked up from germline, CDR1 is LNHDA and CDR2 is SQIVND (reference sequence). The V and J ends lost 1 base and 4 bases respectively, with 8 bases between them. The CDR3 here is CASSIGAGNQPQHF. As DNA, the CDR3 is TGTGCCAGTAGTATAGGGGCAGGGAATCAGCCCCAGCATTTT.

This clonotype was detected many times. This rearrangement joins TRBV7-2 to TRBJ1-3, with D perhaps matching TRBD1 (6 bases). This CDR3 spans 17 amino acids. Germline values: CDR1 SGHTA, CDR2 FQGNSA. V lost 3 bases and J 0 bases, leaving 15 bases between the germline ends. CDR3 coding DNA: TGTGCCAGCAGCTTCGTCCCCACAGGGAGCTCTGGAAACACCATATATTTT. Residues: CASSFVPTGSSGNTIYF.